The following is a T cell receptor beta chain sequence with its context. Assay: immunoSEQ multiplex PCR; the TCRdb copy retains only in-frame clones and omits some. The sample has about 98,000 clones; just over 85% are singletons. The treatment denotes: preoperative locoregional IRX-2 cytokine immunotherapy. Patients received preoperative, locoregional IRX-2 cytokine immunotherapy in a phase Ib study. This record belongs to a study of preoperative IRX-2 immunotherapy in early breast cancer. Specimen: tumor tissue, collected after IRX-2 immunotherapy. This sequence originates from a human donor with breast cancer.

The CDR3 is CASSPSDTGGSDQPQHF. The CDR3 nucleotides read TGTGCCAGCTCACCATCCGATACAGGGGGCTCCGATCAGCCCCAGCATTTT. The V gene is TRBV18, the J gene TRBJ1-5; 9 bases are shared with TRBD1. CDR1 is KGHSH, CDR2 LQKENI, per germline. This CDR3 contains 17 residues. The V and J ends lost 2 bases and 5 bases, in that order; junction bases with no gene match: 10.